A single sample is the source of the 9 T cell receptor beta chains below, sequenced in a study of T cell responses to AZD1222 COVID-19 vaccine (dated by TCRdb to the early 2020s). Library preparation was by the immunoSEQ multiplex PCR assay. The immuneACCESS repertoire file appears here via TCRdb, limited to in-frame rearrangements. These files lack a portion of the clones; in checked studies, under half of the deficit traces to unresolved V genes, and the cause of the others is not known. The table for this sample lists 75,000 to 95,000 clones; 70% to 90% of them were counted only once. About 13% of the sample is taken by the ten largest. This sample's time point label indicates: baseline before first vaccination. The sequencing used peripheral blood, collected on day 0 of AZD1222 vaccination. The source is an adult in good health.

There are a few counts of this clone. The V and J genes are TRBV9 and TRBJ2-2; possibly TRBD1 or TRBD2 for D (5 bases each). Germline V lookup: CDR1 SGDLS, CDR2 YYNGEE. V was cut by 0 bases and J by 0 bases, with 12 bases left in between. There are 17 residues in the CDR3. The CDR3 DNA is TGTGCCAGCAGCGTAGGATGGGGCGGGTCGAACACCGGGGAGCTGTTTTTT. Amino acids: CASSVGWGGSNTGELFF.

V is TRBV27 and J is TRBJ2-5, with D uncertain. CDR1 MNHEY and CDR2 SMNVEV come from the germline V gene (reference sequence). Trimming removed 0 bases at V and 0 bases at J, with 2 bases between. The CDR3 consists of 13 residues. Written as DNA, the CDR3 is TGTGCCAGCAGTTTATCGAACCAAGAGACCCAGTACTTC. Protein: CASSLSNQETQYF.

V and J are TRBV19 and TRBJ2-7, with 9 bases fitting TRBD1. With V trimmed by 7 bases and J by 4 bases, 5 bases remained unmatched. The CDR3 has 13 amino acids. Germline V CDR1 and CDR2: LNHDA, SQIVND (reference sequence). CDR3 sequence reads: CASNPGQGYEQYF. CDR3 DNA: TGTGCCAGTAACCCGGGACAGGGATACGAGCAGTACTTC.

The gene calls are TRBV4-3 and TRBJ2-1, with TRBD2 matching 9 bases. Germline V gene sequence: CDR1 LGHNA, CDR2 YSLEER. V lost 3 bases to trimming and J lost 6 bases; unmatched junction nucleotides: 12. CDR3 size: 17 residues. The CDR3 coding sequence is TGCGCCAGCAGCCAGTATATGGCGGGGGGGCCGGGCAATGAGCAGTTCTTC. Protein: CASSQYMAGGPGNEQFF.

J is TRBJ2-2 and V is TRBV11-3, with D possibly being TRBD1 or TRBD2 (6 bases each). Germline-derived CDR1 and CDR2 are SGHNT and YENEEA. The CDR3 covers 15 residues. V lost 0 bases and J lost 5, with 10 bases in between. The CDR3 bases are TGTGCCAGCAGCTTAGAGGGGGGCGCGACCGGGGAGCTGTTTTTT. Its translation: CASSLEGGATGELFF.

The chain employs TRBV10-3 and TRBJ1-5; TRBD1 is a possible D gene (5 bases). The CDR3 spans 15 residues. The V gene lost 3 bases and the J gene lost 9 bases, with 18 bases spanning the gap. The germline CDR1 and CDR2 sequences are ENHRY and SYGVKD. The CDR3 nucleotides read TGTGCCATCAGTGATACCGGGACGGCGGCGGGGCCCCAGCATTTT. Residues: CAISDTGTAAGPQHF.

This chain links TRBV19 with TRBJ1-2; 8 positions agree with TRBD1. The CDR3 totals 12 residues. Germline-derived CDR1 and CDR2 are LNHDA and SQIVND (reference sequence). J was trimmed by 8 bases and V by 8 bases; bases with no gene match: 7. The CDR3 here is CASRTGILGYTF. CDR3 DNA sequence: TGTGCCAGTCGGACAGGGATTCTCGGCTACACCTTC.

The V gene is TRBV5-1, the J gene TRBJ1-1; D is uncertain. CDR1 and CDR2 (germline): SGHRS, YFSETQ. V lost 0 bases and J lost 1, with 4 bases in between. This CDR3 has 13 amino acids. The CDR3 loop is CASSLDQNTEAFF. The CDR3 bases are TGCGCCAGCAGCTTGGATCAGAACACTGAAGCTTTCTTT.

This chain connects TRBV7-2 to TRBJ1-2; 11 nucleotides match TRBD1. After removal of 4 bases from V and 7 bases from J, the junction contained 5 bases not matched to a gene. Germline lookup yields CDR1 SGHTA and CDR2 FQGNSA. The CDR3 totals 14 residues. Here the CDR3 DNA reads TGTGCCAGCAGCTCGTTCGGACAGGGGGCTGGCTACACCTTC. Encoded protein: CASSSFGQGAGYTF.